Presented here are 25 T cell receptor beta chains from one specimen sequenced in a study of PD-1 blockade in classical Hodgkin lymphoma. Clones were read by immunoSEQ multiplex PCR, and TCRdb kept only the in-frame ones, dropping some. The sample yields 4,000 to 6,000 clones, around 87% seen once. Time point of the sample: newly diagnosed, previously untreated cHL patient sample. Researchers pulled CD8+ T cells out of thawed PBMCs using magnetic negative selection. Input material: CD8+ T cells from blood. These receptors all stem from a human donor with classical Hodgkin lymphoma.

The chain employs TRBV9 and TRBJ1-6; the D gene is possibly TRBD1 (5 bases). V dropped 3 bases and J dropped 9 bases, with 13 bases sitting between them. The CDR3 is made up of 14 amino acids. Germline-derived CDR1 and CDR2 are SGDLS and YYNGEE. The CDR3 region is CASSEEGIGSPLHF. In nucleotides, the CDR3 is TGTGCCAGCAGCGAGGAGGGGATCGGTTCACCCCTCCACTTT.

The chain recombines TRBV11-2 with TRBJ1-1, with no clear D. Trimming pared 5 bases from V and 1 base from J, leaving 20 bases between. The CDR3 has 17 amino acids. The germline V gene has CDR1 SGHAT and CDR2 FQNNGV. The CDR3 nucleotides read TGTGCCAGCAGCCCCCTTTTTAAAGGACGGGAGAACACTGAAGCTTTCTTT. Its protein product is CASSPLFKGRENTEAFF.

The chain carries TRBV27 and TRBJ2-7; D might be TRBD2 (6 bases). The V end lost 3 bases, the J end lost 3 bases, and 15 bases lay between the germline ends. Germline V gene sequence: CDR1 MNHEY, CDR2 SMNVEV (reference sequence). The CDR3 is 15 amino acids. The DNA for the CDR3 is TGTGCCAGCAGTTTTCAGGTGGCGGGGATCTACGAGCAGTACTTC. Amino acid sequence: CASSFQVAGIYEQYF.

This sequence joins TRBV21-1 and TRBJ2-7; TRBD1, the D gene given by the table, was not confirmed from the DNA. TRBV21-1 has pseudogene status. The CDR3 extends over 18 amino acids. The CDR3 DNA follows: TGTGCCGACCCGATGGGCAGGGTTGTTTTTTGCCTCTTCTACGAGCAGTACTTC. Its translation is CADPMGRVVFCLFYEQYF.

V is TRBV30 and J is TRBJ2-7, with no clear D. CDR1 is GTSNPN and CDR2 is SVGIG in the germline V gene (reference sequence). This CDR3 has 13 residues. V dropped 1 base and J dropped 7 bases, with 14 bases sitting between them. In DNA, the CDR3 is TGTGCCTGGAGTGGACCTAGGGTCGGGGAGCAGTACTTC. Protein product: CAWSGPRVGEQYF.

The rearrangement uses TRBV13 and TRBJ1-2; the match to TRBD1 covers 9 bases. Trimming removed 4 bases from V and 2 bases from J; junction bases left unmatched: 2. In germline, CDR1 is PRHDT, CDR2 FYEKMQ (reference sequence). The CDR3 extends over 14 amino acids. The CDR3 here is CASSSGTGNYGYTF. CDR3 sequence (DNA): TGTGCCAGCAGCTCCGGGACAGGGAACTATGGCTACACCTTC. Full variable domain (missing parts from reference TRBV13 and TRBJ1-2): AAGVIQSPRHLIKEKRETATLKCYPIPRHDTVYWYQQGPGQDPQFLISFYEKMQSDKGSIPDRFSAQQFSDYHSELNMSSLELGDSALYFCASSSGTGNYGYTFGSGTRLTVV.

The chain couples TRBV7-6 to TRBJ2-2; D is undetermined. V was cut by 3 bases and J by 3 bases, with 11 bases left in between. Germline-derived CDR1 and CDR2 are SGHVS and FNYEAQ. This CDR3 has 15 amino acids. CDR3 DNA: TGTGCCAGCAGCTTCGACGCGGAAGACACCGGGGAGCTGTTTTTT. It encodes CASSFDAEDTGELFF.

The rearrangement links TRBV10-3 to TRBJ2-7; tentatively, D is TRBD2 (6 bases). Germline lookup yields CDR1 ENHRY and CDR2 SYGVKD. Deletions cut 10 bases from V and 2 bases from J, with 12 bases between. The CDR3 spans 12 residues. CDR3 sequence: CATQTSTYEQYF. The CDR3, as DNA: TGTGCCACGCAGACTAGTACCTACGAGCAGTACTTC.

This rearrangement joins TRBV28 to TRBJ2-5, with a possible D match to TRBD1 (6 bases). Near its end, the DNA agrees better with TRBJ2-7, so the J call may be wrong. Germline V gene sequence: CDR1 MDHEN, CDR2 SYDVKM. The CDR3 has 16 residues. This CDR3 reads CASSLIFGQGNDEQYF. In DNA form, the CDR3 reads TGTGCCAGCAGTTTAATCTTCGGCCAGGGGAACGACGAGCAGTACTTC.

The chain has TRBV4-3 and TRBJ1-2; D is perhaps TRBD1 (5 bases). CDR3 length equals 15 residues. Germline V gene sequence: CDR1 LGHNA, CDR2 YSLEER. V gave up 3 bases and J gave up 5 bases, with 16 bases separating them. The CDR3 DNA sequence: TGCGCCAGCAGCCACGGGACCGGGACCTTTTATGGCTACACCTTC. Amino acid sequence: CASSHGTGTFYGYTF.

CDR3 residues: CASSLVPRESYNEQFF. CDR3 DNA sequence: TGTGCCAGCAGCTTAGTTCCCAGGGAATCCTACAATGAGCAGTTCTTC. V and J are TRBV5-6 and TRBJ2-1; maybe TRBD1 (5 bases). CDR3 length equals 16 residues. V was shortened by 2 bases and J by 1 base, with 13 bases between the two germline ends. Germline CDR1 SGHDT, CDR2 YYEEEE.

CDR3 in amino acids: CASSSGGGPSEAFF. The DNA for the CDR3 is TGTGCCAGCAGCTCGGGAGGCGGCCCTTCTGAAGCTTTCTTT. This rearrangement joins TRBV11-3 to TRBJ1-1; D is uncertain. The V and J ends lost 4 bases and 6 bases respectively, with 15 bases between them. CDR1 is SGHNT and CDR2 is YENEEA in the germline V gene. This CDR3 is built from 14 residues.

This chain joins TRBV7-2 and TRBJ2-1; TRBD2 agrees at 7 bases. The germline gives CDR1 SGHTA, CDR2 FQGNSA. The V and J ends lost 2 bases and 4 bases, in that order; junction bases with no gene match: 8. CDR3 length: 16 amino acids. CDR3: CASSLFAGVAYNEQFF. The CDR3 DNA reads TGTGCCAGCAGCTTATTCGCGGGAGTAGCGTACAATGAGCAGTTCTTC.

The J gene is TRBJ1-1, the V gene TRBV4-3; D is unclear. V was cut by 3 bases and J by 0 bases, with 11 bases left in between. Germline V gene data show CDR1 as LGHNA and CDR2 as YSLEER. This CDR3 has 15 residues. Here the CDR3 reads CASSQGIVVNTEAFF. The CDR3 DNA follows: TGCGCCAGCAGCCAGGGGATAGTCGTGAACACTGAAGCTTTCTTT.

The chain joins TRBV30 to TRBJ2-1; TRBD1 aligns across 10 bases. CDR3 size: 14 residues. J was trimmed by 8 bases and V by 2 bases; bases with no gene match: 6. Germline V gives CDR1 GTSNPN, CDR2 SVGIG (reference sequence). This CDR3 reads CAWSTGTGVDEQFF. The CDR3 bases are TGTGCCTGGAGTACTGGGACAGGGGTCGATGAGCAGTTCTTC.

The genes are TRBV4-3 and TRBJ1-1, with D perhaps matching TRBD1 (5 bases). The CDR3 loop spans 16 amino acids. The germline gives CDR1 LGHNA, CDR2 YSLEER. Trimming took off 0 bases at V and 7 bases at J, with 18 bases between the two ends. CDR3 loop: CASSQDRALVNDEAFF. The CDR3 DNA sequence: TGCGCCAGCAGCCAAGACAGGGCCCTAGTGAATGATGAAGCTTTCTTT.

As DNA, the CDR3 is TGCGCCAGCAGCTTGTCGGGGACAGGGAACACTGAAGCTTTCTTT. This encodes CASSLSGTGNTEAFF. The rearrangement links TRBV5-1 to TRBJ1-1; TRBD1 matches at 8 bases. With 1 base clipped from V and 1 base from J, the junction kept 3 bases outside the gene matches. The germline CDR1 and CDR2 sequences are SGHRS and YFSETQ. The CDR3 runs to 15 residues.

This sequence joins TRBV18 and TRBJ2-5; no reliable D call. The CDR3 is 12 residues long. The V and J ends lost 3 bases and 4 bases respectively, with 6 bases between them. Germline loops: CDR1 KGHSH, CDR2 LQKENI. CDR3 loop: CASSPSIETQYF. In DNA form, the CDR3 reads TGTGCCAGCTCACCCTCGATAGAGACCCAGTACTTC.

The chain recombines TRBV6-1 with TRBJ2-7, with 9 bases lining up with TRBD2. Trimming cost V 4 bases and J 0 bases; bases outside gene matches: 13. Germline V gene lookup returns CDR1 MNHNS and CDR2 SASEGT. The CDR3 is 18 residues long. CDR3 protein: CASSGSRLAVFSSYEQYF. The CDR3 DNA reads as TGTGCCAGCAGTGGGTCGAGACTAGCGGTCTTTAGCTCCTACGAGCAGTACTTC.

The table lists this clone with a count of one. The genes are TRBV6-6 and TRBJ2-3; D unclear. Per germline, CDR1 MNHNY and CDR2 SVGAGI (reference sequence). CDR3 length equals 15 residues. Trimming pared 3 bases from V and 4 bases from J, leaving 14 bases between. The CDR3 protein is CASSYLTPWSDTQYF. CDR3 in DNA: TGTGCCAGCAGTTATCTGACACCTTGGTCAGATACGCAGTATTTT.

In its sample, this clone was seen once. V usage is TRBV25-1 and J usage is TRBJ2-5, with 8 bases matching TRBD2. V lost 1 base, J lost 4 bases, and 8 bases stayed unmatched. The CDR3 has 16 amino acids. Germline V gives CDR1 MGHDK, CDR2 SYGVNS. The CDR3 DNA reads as TGTGCCAGCAGTGAATTCGGGAGCGGGAGAGGAGAGACCCAGTACTTC. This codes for CASSEFGSGRGETQYF. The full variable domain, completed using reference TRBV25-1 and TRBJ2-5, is EADIYQTPRYLVIGTGKKITLECSQTMGHDKMYWYQQDPGMELHLIHYSYGVNSTEKGDLSSESTVSRIRTEHFPLTLESARPSHTSQYLCASSEFGSGRGETQYFGPGTRLLVL.

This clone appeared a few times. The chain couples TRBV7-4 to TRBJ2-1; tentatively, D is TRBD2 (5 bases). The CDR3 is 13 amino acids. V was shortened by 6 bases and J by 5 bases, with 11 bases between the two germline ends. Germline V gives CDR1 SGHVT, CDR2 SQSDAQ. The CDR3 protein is CASSSAGDNEQFF. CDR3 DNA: TGTGCCAGCAGTTCGGCCGGGGACAATGAGCAGTTCTTC.

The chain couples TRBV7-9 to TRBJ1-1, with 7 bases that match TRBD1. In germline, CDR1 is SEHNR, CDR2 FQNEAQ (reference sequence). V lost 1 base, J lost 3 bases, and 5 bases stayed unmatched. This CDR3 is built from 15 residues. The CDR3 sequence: CASSLDDRADTEAFF. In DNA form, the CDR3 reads TGTGCCAGCAGCTTAGATGACAGGGCGGACACTGAAGCTTTCTTT. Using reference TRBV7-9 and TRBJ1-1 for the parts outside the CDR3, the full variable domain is DTGVSQNPRHKITKRGQNVTFRCDPISEHNRLYWYRQTLGQGPEFLTYFQNEAQLEKSRLLSDRFSAERPKGSFSTLEIQRTEQGDSAMYLCASSLDDRADTEAFFGQGTRLTVV.

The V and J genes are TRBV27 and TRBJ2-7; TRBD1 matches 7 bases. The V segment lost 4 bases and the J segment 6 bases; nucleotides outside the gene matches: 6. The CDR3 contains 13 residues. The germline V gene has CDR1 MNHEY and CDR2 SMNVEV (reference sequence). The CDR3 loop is CASSWNRGIEQYF. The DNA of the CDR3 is TGTGCCAGCAGTTGGAACAGGGGAATCGAGCAGTACTTC.

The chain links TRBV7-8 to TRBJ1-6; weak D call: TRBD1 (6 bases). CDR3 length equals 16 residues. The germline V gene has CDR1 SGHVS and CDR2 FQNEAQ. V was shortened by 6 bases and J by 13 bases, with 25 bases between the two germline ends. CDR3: CASSRRGGHGSEPLHF. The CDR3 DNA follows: TGTGCCAGCAGTCGTAGGGGGGGTCACGGTTCGGAGCCCCTCCACTTT.